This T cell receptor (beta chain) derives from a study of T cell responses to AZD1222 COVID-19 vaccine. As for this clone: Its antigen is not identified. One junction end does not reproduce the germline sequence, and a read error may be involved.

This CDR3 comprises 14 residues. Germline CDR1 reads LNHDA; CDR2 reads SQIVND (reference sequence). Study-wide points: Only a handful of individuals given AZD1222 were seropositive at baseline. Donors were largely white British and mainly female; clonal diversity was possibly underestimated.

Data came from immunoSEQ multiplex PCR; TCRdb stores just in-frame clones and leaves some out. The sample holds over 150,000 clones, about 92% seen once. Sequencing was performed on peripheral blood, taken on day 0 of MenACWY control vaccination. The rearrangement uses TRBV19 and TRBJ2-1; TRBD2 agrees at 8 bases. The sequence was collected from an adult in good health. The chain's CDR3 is CASRIAGLHNEQFF. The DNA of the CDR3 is TGTGCCAGTAGAATAGCGGGATTGCACAATGAGCAGTTCTTC.